This T cell receptor (beta chain) came from a study of PD-L1 blockade in urothelial cancer. About this clone: Its antigen remains unknown.

This table comes from immunoSEQ multiplex PCR, and its TCRdb copy is limited to in-frame clones, with some not included. The data hold tens of thousands of clones, with around 87% observed a single time. Each patient supplied 1 to 8 pretreatment and on-treatment samples. General observations from the study: Blood TCR clonality below the median before treatment was a predictor of better survival.

V lost 2 bases to trimming and J lost 5 bases; unmatched junction nucleotides: 15. Germline V CDR1 and CDR2: PRHDT, FYEKMQ (reference sequence). This CDR3 contains 19 residues. The chain combines TRBV13 with TRBJ2-2, with TRBD2 matching 9 bases. This sample comprised PBMCs, obtained around atezolizumab (anti-PD-L1) treatment. The receptor was derived from a woman between 70 and 85 years old with urothelial cancer. Here the CDR3 DNA reads TGTGCCAGCAGCTTACGTCGCCACCTGGCGGGAGGGCCAACCGGGGAGCTGTTTTTT. This encodes CASSLRRHLAGGPTGELFF.